The next 23 T cell receptor beta chains were all read from a single sample in a study of T-cell reconstitution after alpha-beta-depleted transplantation in children. Library preparation (for TCRbeta) was performed with unique molecular identifiers. TCRdb itself ran the PCR reads through MiXCR, one entry per CDR3 protein. The data contain 440,000 or so distinct CDR3 sequences, approximately 10% of them seen just once; the ten biggest clones take up nearly 5.5%. Sequenced here: PBMCs from the stem cell graft donor, sampled from the stem cell graft. The source of these receptors is a human donor who donated a stem cell graft to a child with acute myeloid leukemia.

This clonotype has just a few counts. J is TRBJ2-2 and V is TRBV12-3 or TRBV12-4; tentative D call: TRBD2 (6 bases). The CDR3 is made up of 15 amino acids. V lost 6 bases, J lost 1 base, and 12 bases lay in between. The CDR3 nucleotides are TGTGCCAGCAGCCACCGGAGGGAGAACACCGGGGAGCTGTTTTTT. Amino acids: CASSHRRENTGELFF.

The chain combines TRBV6-5 with TRBJ2-3, with D unresolved. The germline V and J ends were trimmed by 1 base and 0 bases, with 11 bases remaining between them. Germline CDR1 reads MNHEY; CDR2 reads SVGAGI. CDR3 length equals 16 residues. The CDR3 bases are TGTGCCAGCAGTTACTTGGACCCCCGCAGCACAGATACGCAGTATTTT. It encodes CASSYLDPRSTDTQYF.

In DNA, the CDR3 is TGTGCCAGCAGCTTAGCTGGACGGAGCTCCTACGAGCAGTACGTC. As protein: CASSLAGRSSYEQYV. The chain has TRBV7-8 and TRBJ2-7; D is uncertain. The ends were cut back, 0 bases at V and 0 bases at J, with 9 bases in the middle. CDR1 and CDR2 (germline): SGHVS, FQNEAQ. The CDR3 has 15 amino acids.

Many counts were recorded for this clonotype. This sequence joins TRBV10-3 and TRBJ1-5; perhaps TRBD1 as D (5 bases). V lost 8 bases to trimming and J lost 0 bases, with 11 bases between them. The CDR3 length is 14 residues. The germline V gene encodes CDR1 ENHRY and CDR2 SYGVKD. CDR3 loop: CAIGGSDSNQPQHF. The CDR3 DNA reads TGTGCCATCGGGGGGAGCGATAGCAATCAGCCCCAGCATTTT.

The rearrangement joins TRBV20-1 to TRBJ1-2; D might be TRBD1 (5 bases). Trimming shortened V by 1 base and J by 2 bases, and 26 bases separated the two germline ends. The CDR3 sequence is 19 residues long. In germline, CDR1 is DFQATT, CDR2 SNEGSKA (reference sequence). CDR3 amino acids: CSARAPQGGRGFLNYGYTF. As DNA, the CDR3 is TGCAGTGCTAGAGCTCCGCAGGGCGGTAGGGGTTTTTTAAACTATGGCTACACCTTC.

V gene TRBV6-1 combines with J gene TRBJ2-1; 7 bases agree with TRBD2. This CDR3 has 14 amino acids. Losses at the gene ends were 7 bases for V and 9 bases for J; bases not matched to a gene: 12. From germline, CDR1 is MNHNS and CDR2 SASEGT. Written as DNA, the CDR3 is TGTGCCAGCAATCGGGCGGGAGACGCAGGTGAGCAGTTCTTC. It codes for CASNRAGDAGEQFF.

This rearrangement joins TRBV5-1 to TRBJ2-4; a possible D gene is TRBD1 (6 bases). CDR1 and CDR2 (germline): SGHRS, YFSETQ. Trimming removed 4 bases from V and 0 bases from J, with 11 bases in between. This CDR3 contains 15 residues. CDR3 DNA: TGCGCCAGCAGCACAACGACAGGAGCCAAAAACATTCAGTACTTC. Its translation is CASSTTTGAKNIQYF.

The chain couples TRBV3-1 to TRBJ2-1; weak D call: TRBD2 (6 bases). V was clipped by 2 bases and J by 7 bases, with 12 bases between them. This CDR3 contains 14 residues. The V gene's germline CDR1 is LGHDT and CDR2 YNNKEL (reference sequence). The CDR3 DNA reads as TGTGCCAGCAGCCAATCGGGAGAGGGGAATGAGCAGTTCTTC. The encoded protein is CASSQSGEGNEQFF.

The V and J genes are TRBV5-1 and TRBJ2-7; 10 nucleotides agree with TRBD1. Germline V lookup: CDR1 SGHRS, CDR2 YFSETQ. This CDR3 has 14 residues. V trimming: 3 bases; J trimming: 3 bases; junction bases outside the gene matches: 3. Here the CDR3 reads CASSSGTGDYEQYF. CDR3 coding DNA: TGCGCCAGCAGCTCCGGGACAGGGGACTACGAGCAGTACTTC.

This sequence joins TRBV4-1 and TRBJ2-1; 13 nucleotides match TRBD2. Germline-derived CDR1 and CDR2 are MGHRA and YSYEKL. The CDR3 runs 17 residues. The V gene end was trimmed by 0 bases and the J gene end by 6 bases; junction bases not matched to a gene: 5. The CDR3 is CASSQDLGTSGTNEQFF. CDR3 coding DNA: TGCGCCAGCAGCCAAGATTTGGGGACTAGCGGGACCAATGAGCAGTTCTTC.

The chain couples TRBV7-2 to TRBJ2-7, with D unresolved. The CDR3 is made up of 14 amino acids. V shed 4 bases and J shed 6 bases, with 16 bases lying between them. In germline, CDR1 is SGHTA, CDR2 FQGNSA. The CDR3 DNA is TGTGCCAGCAGCTCGGACGGATGGATGGTCGAGCAGTACTTC. This translates into CASSSDGWMVEQYF.

Many counts were recorded for this clonotype. The V gene is TRBV20-1, the J gene TRBJ2-1; D is unclear. Germline CDR1 reads DFQATT; CDR2 reads SNEGSKA (reference sequence). The CDR3 consists of 11 residues. V was pared by 3 bases and J by 5 bases, with 5 bases between. Written as DNA, the CDR3 is TGCAGTGCTAGGGTCAACAATGAGCAGTTCTTC. Protein sequence: CSARVNNEQFF.

The V call is TRBV27, the J call TRBJ1-2; TRBD1 is a possible D gene (6 bases). CDR1 and CDR2 from the germline V gene are MNHEY and SMNVEV (reference sequence). Trimming pared 6 bases from V and 1 base from J, leaving 18 bases between. This CDR3 comprises 16 residues. The CDR3 protein is CASRRSSGDVNYGYTF. The CDR3 DNA reads TGTGCCAGCAGGCGGAGCTCAGGGGACGTTAACTATGGCTACACCTTC.

V usage is TRBV5-4 and J usage is TRBJ2-3, with no clear D. The CDR3 covers 18 residues. Trimming stripped 0 bases from V and 2 bases from J, with 19 bases between. CDR1 is SGHNT, CDR2 YYREEE, per germline (reference sequence). In DNA, the CDR3 is TGTGCCAGCAGCTTGGGACCGAGGTTTGGGGATCCCACAGATACGCAGTATTTT. Encoded protein: CASSLGPRFGDPTDTQYF.

This clonotype was seen only a few times. This rearrangement joins TRBV4-1 to TRBJ1-2; TRBD1 matches 10 bases. This CDR3 contains 16 residues. V lost 0 bases and J lost 2; bases outside the gene matches: 3. Germline V gives CDR1 MGHRA, CDR2 YSYEKL. CDR3 sequence reads: CASSQEGTGENYGYTF. CDR3 DNA: TGCGCCAGCAGCCAAGAGGGGACAGGGGAGAACTATGGCTACACCTTC.

V gene TRBV4-1 combines with J gene TRBJ2-5; D unresolved. V lost 0 bases and J 5 bases, leaving 13 bases between the germline ends. This CDR3 comprises 15 residues. Per the germline V gene, CDR1 is MGHRA and CDR2 is YSYEKL. CDR3 loop: CASSQDVAGPETQYF. The CDR3 DNA reads as TGCGCCAGCAGCCAAGATGTGGCAGGCCCGGAGACCCAGTACTTC.

The chain uses TRBV4-2 and TRBJ2-3, with 7 bases that match TRBD2. With V trimmed by 0 bases and J by 6 bases, 9 bases remained unmatched. The CDR3 is 16 amino acids. The V gene's germline CDR1 is LGHNA and CDR2 YNFKEQ. The CDR3 DNA sequence: TGTGCCAGCAGCCAAGATGGGGCGGGAGTCCGGGATACGCAGTATTTT. This translates into CASSQDGAGVRDTQYF.

The genes are TRBV5-1 and TRBJ1-4; 9 bases line up with TRBD1. This CDR3 comprises 14 residues. Germline assignment: CDR1 SGHRS and CDR2 YFSETQ. J gave up 7 bases and V 5 bases, and 6 bases lay outside the gene matches. CDR3 in amino acids: CASRSGTGFEKLFF. The CDR3 coding sequence is TGCGCCAGCAGGTCCGGGACAGGGTTTGAAAAACTGTTTTTT.

This clonotype has more than one count but fewer than ten. V usage is TRBV11-1 and J usage is TRBJ2-3, with 11 bases matching TRBD2. The CDR3 sequence is 18 residues long. Losses at the gene ends were 0 bases for V and 0 bases for J; bases not matched to a gene: 5. Germline CDR1 SGHAT, CDR2 FQDESV (reference sequence). CDR3 bases: TGTGCCAGCAGCTTAGCGTTTGCTAGCGGGAGGAGCACAGATACGCAGTATTTT. Translated: CASSLAFASGRSTDTQYF.

The rearrangement links TRBV27 to TRBJ2-1, with D possibly TRBD1 on 7 matching bases. CDR3 size: 13 residues. Trimming removed 6 bases from V and 7 bases from J, with 13 bases in between. Germline assignment: CDR1 MNHEY and CDR2 SMNVEV (reference sequence). CDR3 nucleotides: TGTGCCAGCAGGTCGACAGGGAGGAATGAGCAGTTCTTC. This sequence encodes CASRSTGRNEQFF.

The chain joins TRBV15 to TRBJ2-6; D remains unclear. The CDR3 runs 17 residues. Between the trimmed V and J ends, which lost 0 bases and 2 bases, there was a span of 11 bases. The germline gives CDR1 LNHNV, CDR2 YYDKDF (reference sequence). DNA of the CDR3: TGTGCCACCAGCAGAGATCTGGCCCGGGCTGGGGCCAACGTCCTGACTTTC. This codes for CATSRDLARAGANVLTF.

This chain connects TRBV11-3 to TRBJ2-3; TRBD2 matches at 13 bases. The CDR3 totals 17 residues. The V gene end was trimmed by 1 base and the J gene end by 1 base; junction bases not matched to a gene: 2. Looked up from germline, CDR1 is SGHNT and CDR2 is YENEEA. The CDR3 region has the DNA TGTGCCAGCAGCTTAGGGACTAGCGGGGGCGGCACAGATACGCAGTATTTT. This encodes CASSLGTSGGGTDTQYF.

This clonotype was counted a few times. V is TRBV7-8 and J is TRBJ2-2; the D gene is possibly TRBD2 (5 bases). The V and J ends lost 1 base and 5 bases respectively, with 20 bases between them. CDR1 and CDR2 (germline): SGHVS, FQNEAQ. CDR3 size: 18 residues. The CDR3 reads CASSLVRGNGVGTGELFF. DNA for the CDR3: TGTGCCAGCAGCTTAGTGCGTGGAAACGGGGTCGGGACCGGGGAGCTGTTTTTT.